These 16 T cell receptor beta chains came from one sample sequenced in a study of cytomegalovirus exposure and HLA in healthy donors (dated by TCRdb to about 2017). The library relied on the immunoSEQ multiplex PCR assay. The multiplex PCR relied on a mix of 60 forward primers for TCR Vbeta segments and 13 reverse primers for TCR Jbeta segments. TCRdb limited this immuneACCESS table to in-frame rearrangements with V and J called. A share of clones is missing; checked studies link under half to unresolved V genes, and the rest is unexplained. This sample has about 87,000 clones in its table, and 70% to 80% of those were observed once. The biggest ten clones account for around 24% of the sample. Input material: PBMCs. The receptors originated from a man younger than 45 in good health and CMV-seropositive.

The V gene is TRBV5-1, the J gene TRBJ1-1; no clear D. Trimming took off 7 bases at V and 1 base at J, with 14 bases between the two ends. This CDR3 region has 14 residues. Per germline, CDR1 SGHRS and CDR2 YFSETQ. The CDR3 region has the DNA TGCGCCAGCGGAGCCCTCGAGGGGAACACTGAAGCTTTCTTT. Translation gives CASGALEGNTEAFF. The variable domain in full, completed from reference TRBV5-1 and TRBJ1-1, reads KAGVTQTPRYLIKTRGQQVTLSCSPISGHRSVSWYQQTPGQGLQFLFEYFSETQRNKGNFPGRFSGRQFSNSRSEMNVSTLELGDSALYLCASGALEGNTEAFFGQGTRLTVV.

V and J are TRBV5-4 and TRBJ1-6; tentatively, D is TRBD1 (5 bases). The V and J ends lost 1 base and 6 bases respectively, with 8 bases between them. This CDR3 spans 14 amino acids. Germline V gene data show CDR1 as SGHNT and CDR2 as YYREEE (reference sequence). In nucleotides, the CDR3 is TGTGCCAGCAGCTTGCAGGGCGGTAATTCACCCCTCCACTTT. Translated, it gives CASSLQGGNSPLHF.

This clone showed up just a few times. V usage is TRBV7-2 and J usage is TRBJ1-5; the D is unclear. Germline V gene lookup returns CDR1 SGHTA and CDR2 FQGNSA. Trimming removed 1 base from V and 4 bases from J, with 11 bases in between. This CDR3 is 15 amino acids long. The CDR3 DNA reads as TGTGCCAGCAGCTTAGGGTGGTTAGCTAATCAGCCCCAGCATTTT. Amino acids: CASSLGWLANQPQHF.

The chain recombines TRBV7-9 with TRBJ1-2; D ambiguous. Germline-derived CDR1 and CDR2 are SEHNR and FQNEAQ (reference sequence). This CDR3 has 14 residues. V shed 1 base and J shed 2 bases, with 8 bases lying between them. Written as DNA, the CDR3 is TGTGCCAGCAGCTTAGGGTCGGTGAACTATGGCTACACCTTC. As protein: CASSLGSVNYGYTF.

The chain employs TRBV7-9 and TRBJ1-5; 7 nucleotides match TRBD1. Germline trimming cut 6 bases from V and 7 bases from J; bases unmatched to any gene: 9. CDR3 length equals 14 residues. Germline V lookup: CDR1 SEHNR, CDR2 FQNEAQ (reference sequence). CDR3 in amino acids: CASSPDTGVQPQHF. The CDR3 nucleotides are TGTGCCAGCAGTCCCGACACAGGGGTCCAGCCCCAGCATTTT.

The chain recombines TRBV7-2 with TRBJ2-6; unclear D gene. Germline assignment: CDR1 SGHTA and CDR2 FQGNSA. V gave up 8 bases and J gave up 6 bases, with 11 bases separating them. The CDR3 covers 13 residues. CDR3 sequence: CASEREAANVLTF. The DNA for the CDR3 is TGTGCCAGCGAGCGAGAGGCGGCCAACGTCCTGACTTTC.

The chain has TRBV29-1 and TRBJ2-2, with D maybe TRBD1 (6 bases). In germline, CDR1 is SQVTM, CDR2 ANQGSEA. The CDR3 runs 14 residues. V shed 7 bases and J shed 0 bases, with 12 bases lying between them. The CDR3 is CSASGTSNTGELFF. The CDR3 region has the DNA TGCAGCGCTTCCGGGACATCGAACACCGGGGAGCTGTTTTTT.

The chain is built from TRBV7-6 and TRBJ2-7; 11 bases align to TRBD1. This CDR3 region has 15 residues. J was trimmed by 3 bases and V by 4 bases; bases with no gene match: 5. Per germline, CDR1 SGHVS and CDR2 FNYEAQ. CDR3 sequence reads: CASSSTGTGGYEQYF. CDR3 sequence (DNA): TGTGCCAGCAGCTCAACCGGGACAGGGGGCTACGAGCAGTACTTC. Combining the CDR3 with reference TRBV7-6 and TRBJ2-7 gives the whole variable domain GAGVSQSPRYKVTKRGQDVALRCDPISGHVSLYWYRQALGQGPEFLTYFNYEAQQDKSGLPNDRFSAERPEGSISTLTIQRTEQRDSAMYRCASSSTGTGGYEQYFGPGTRLTVT.

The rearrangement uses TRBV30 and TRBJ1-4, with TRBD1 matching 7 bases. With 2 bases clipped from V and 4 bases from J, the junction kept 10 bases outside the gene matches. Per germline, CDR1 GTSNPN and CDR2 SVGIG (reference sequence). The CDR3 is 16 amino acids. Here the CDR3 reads CAWSPTRDSLNEKLFF. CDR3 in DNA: TGTGCCTGGAGTCCCACCCGGGACAGCCTTAATGAAAAACTGTTTTTT.

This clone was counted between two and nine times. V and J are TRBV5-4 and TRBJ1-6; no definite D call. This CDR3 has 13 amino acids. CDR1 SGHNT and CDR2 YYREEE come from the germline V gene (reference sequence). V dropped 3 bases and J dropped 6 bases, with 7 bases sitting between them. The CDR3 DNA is TGTGCCAGCAGCTATTCGAGTAATTCACCCCTCCACTTT. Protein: CASSYSSNSPLHF.

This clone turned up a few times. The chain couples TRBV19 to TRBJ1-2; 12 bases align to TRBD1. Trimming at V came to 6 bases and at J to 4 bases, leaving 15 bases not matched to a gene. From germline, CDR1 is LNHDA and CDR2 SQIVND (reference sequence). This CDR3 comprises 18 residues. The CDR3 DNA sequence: TGTGCCAGTAGAAAGGAAGGGGGACAGGGGGCTCTTCTCTATGGCTACACCTTC. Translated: CASRKEGGQGALLYGYTF. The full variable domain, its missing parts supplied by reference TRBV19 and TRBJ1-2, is DGGITQSPKYLFRKEGQNVTLSCEQNLNHDAMYWYRQDPGQGLRLIYYSQIVNDFQKGDIAEGYSVSREKKESFPLTVTSAQKNPTAFYLCASRKEGGQGALLYGYTFGSGTRLTVV.

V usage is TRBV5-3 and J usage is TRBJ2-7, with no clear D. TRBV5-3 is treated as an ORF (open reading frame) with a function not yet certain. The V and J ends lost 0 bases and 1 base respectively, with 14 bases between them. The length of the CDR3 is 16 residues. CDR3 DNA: TGTGCCAGAAGCTTGGGACAACGCAGGAAATCCTACGAGCAGTACTTC. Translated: CARSLGQRRKSYEQYF.

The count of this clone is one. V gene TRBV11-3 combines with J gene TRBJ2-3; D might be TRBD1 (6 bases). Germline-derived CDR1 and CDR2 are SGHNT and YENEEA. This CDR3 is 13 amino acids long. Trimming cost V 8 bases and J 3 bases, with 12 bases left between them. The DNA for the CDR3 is TGTGCCAGCGCTCGGCAGGGGACAGATACGCAGTATTTT. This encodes CASARQGTDTQYF.

The CDR3 region has the DNA TGTGCCTGGATGGGACAGCCGAACACTGAAGCTTTCTTT. Protein sequence: CAWMGQPNTEAFF. This chain uses TRBV30 with TRBJ1-1, with 7 bases identical to TRBD1. J lost 1 base, V lost 4 bases, and 3 bases had no gene match. This CDR3 comprises 13 residues. Germline V lookup: CDR1 GTSNPN, CDR2 SVGIG (reference sequence).

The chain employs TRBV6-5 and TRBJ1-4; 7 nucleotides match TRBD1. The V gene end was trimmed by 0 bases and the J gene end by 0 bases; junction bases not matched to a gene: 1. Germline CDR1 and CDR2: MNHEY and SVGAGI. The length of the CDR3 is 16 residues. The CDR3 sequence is CASSYSGTATNEKLFF. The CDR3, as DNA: TGTGCCAGCAGTTACTCAGGGACAGCAACTAATGAAAAACTGTTTTTT.

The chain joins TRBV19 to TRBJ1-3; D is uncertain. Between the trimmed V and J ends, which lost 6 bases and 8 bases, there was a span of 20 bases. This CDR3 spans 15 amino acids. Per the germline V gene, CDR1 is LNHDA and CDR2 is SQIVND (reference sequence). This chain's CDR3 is CASSSARPAGDTIYF. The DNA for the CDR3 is TGTGCCAGTAGCTCAGCCCGACCGGCGGGAGACACCATATATTTT.